These 8 T cell receptor beta chains originate from one sample sequenced in a study of blood T cell repertoires in COVID-19. The method was immunoSEQ multiplex PCR; TCRdb's version includes in-frame clones alone and lacks a portion of them. The top ten clones hold about 7.6% of a sample with hundreds of thousands of clones, 65% to 90% of them seen once. Sequencing used peripheral blood. The source of these receptors is an older woman with COVID-19, enrolled during active disease.

The sample holds one count of this clone. The chain links TRBV11-3 to TRBJ1-4; tentatively, D is TRBD1 (6 bases). The germline V gene has CDR1 SGHNT and CDR2 YENEEA. The CDR3 runs to 15 residues. The V end was cut by 0 bases, the J end by 8 bases, with 13 bases between. The DNA for the CDR3 is TGTGCCAGCAGCTTAGATGGTACAGGGTACGAAAAACTGTTTTTT. This gives the protein CASSLDGTGYEKLFF.

V gene TRBV12-3 or TRBV12-4 combines with J gene TRBJ2-1, with 9 bases aligning to TRBD1. The V segment lost 6 bases and the J segment 14 bases; nucleotides outside the gene matches: 8. This CDR3 is 12 amino acids long. The CDR3 here is CASSPTGGAKFF. The DNA for the CDR3 is TGTGCCAGCAGCCCAACAGGGGGCGCCAAGTTCTTC.

This chain connects TRBV6-5 to TRBJ1-5, with D possibly TRBD1 on 5 matching bases. V shed 4 bases and J shed 6 bases, with 10 bases lying between them. This CDR3 has 13 amino acids. Germline assignment: CDR1 MNHEY and CDR2 SVGAGI. As DNA, the CDR3 is TGTGCCAGCAGTTCAGGGTCTGCTCAGCCCCAGCATTTT. It codes for CASSSGSAQPQHF.

The chain joins TRBV13 to TRBJ2-1, with 10 nucleotides matching TRBD2. Germline CDR1 reads PRHDT; CDR2 reads FYEKMQ (reference sequence). The CDR3 is 14 amino acids. J gave up 6 bases and V 5 bases, and 4 bases lay outside the gene matches. The CDR3 sequence is CASSLASGSNEQFF. The CDR3 DNA sequence: TGTGCCAGCAGCCTAGCTAGCGGGAGCAATGAGCAGTTCTTC.

This clone was recorded once. The sample contains more than one DNA sequence encoding this CDR3. The rearrangement uses TRBV28 and TRBJ2-7; no reliable D call. CDR1 is MDHEN, CDR2 SYDVKM, per germline. V lost 3 bases, J lost 2 bases, and 2 bases lay in between. The CDR3 loop spans 11 amino acids. CDR3 residues: CASSFTYEQYF. As DNA, the CDR3 is TGTGCCAGCAGTTTTACCTACGAGCAGTACTTC.

The chain carries TRBV6-5 and TRBJ1-6; D possibly corresponds to TRBD1 (5 bases). Germline CDR1 MNHEY, CDR2 SVGAGI. The CDR3 has 14 residues. V was shortened by 0 bases and J by 10 bases, with 10 bases between the two germline ends. The CDR3 coding sequence is TGTGCCAGCAGTTACTCCTCGACAGCCTCACCCCTCCACTTT. It translates to CASSYSSTASPLHF.

The rearrangement uses TRBV5-4 and TRBJ1-2; the D gene is possibly TRBD1 (6 bases). CDR1 is SGHNT and CDR2 is YYREEE in the germline V gene (reference sequence). V lost 1 base to trimming and J lost 6 bases, with 16 bases between them. The CDR3 length is 15 residues. CDR3 sequence (DNA): TGTGCCAGCAGCTTGTATTTAGGCAGGGGAAATGGCTACACCTTC. Its protein is CASSLYLGRGNGYTF.

The CDR3 region is CAIREGLTSRETDTQYF. The CDR3 DNA sequence: TGTGCCATCAGAGAAGGGCTGACTAGCAGGGAGACAGATACGCAGTATTTT. The chain is built from TRBV10-3 and TRBJ2-3; 7 bases line up with TRBD2. CDR1 ENHRY and CDR2 SYGVKD come from the germline V gene. With V trimmed by 6 bases and J by 3 bases, 15 bases remained unmatched. The CDR3 contains 17 residues.